The source of this TCR beta chain is a study of blood T cell repertoires in COVID-19. Enrolment of Seattle patients took place during active infection, and they were followed longitudinally. TCRdb's table, derived via immunoSEQ multiplex PCR, lists solely in-frame clones and lacks some. The profile shows tens of thousands of clones, 85% to 90% of them singletons. This clonotype was sampled from an elderly woman with COVID-19, enrolled during active disease. The sample was peripheral blood.

In DNA form, the CDR3 reads TGTGCCAGCAGTTACTCGCCGCGTCAGCCCCAGCATTTT. It yields the protein CASSYSPRQPQHF. The gene calls are TRBV6-5 and TRBJ1-5; D remains unclear. The CDR3 sequence is 13 residues long. Germline V gives CDR1 MNHEY, CDR2 SVGAGI. V lost 0 bases to trimming and J lost 6 bases, with 6 bases between them.